Listed below are T cell receptor beta chains from one sample, sequenced in a study of T cells in localized non-small cell lung cancer. Only in-frame clones appear in the TCRdb table, and some are missing; sequencing was by immunoSEQ multiplex PCR. The data show tens of thousands of clones, more than 75% seen once. The sample here was peripheral blood, taken before any cancer treatment. The receptors come from an older female donor with stage III squamous cell lung carcinoma. CDR3s include the opening cysteine and the closing phenylalanine or tryptophan. A D gene is named only where the DNA matches it firmly. Clone size appears in some rows only: once, few, many, or a class for an expanded clone.

d_call	v_call	clone_size	j_call	cdr3_nt	cdr3_aa
NA	TRBV11-2	NA	TRBJ2-1	TGTGCCAGCAGCAACCTGGCGGGGTCCTCCTACAATGAGCAGTTCTTC	CASSNLAGSSYNEQFF
TRBD2	TRBV2	NA	TRBJ2-1	TGTGCCAGCAGCTCCTTAGCGGGAGGGCAGTTCTTC	CASSSLAGGQFF
NA	TRBV10-2	NA	TRBJ2-7	TGCGCCAGCAGTGAGGCGACCGGCTCCTACGAGCAGTACTTC	CASSEATGSYEQYF
TRBD1	TRBV9	NA	TRBJ2-7	TGTGCCAGCAGCGCAGACAGGGGTGGGAACTACGAGCAGTACTTC	CASSADRGGNYEQYF
NA	TRBV14	NA	TRBJ1-2	TGTGCCAGCAGCCAAGGCATGTTTGACTATGGCTACACCTTC	CASSQGMFDYGYTF
TRBD2	TRBV19	NA	TRBJ2-2	TGTGCCAGTAGTAATAGCGGGGGGCTCGGGGAGCTGTTTTTT	CASSNSGGLGELFF
TRBD1	TRBV7-6	once	TRBJ1-5	TGTGCCAGCAGCCCTAGAGTGGGACAGGATAGCAATCAGCCCCAGCATTTT	CASSPRVGQDSNQPQHF
NA	TRBV4-3	NA	TRBJ2-3	TGCGCCAGCAGCTCTCTAGCGAACACAGATACGCAGTATTTT	CASSSLANTDTQYF
TRBD1	TRBV29-1	NA	TRBJ2-7	TGCAGCGGGGACAGGGGCGACGAGCAGTACTTC	CSGDRGDEQYF
NA	TRBV19	NA	TRBJ1-6	TGTGCCAGTAGTCCCCTGGGCGTCGTCTCTAATTCACCCCTCCACTTT	CASSPLGVVSNSPLHF
NA	TRBV4-1	once	TRBJ1-1	TGCGCCAGCAGCCAAGAGGTCTTCACTGAAGCTTTCTTT	CASSQEVFTEAFF
NA	TRBV4-3	NA	TRBJ1-2	TGCGCCAGCAGGCGCGAGGACAAGCCTAACTATGGCTACACCTTC	CASRREDKPNYGYTF
NA	TRBV7-8	NA	TRBJ2-2	TGTGCCAGCAGCTTAGCTGCGAACACCGGGGAGCTGTTTTTT	CASSLAANTGELFF
NA	TRBV19	NA	TRBJ2-2	TGTGCCAGTAGTCGCGGGATCAGCGGGGAGCTGTTTTTT	CASSRGISGELFF
TRBD1	TRBV10-3	NA	TRBJ1-5	TGTGCCATCAGTGCGGGACAGGGAAGCAATCAGCCCCAGCATTTT	CAISAGQGSNQPQHF
NA	TRBV5-1	NA	TRBJ2-1	TGCGCCAGCTTCCGGGACCCAAACAATGAGCAGTTCTTC	CASFRDPNNEQFF
TRBD1	TRBV4-2	NA	TRBJ1-2	TGTGCCAGCAGCCAAGAGGGGTACAGGGGATCCCAGGGGCGCTACACCTTC	CASSQEGYRGSQGRYTF
NA	TRBV7-6	NA	TRBJ2-1	TGTGCCAGCAGCTTTCCGGGGGCCTACAATGAGCAGTTCTTC	CASSFPGAYNEQFF
TRBD2	TRBV18	once	TRBJ2-5	TGTGCCAGCTCACCGGGACTAGCGTTAAAAGAGACCCAGTACTTC	CASSPGLALKETQYF
NA	TRBV2	NA	TRBJ1-5	TGTGCCAGCAGTGATCTCTTGTTGGGGCTTCAGCCCCAGCATTTT	CASSDLLLGLQPQHF
TRBD2	TRBV5-1	NA	TRBJ2-3	TGCGCCAGCAGCTTGGGACTAGCGGGAGTAACAGATACGCAGTATTTT	CASSLGLAGVTDTQYF
TRBD1	TRBV7-2	NA	TRBJ2-7	TGTGCCAGCACCCTCTGGGGACAGAGGGGCGAGCAGTACTTC	CASTLWGQRGEQYF
TRBD1	TRBV2	NA	TRBJ2-7	TGTGCCAGCAGGAGACAGGGGGCAGAAATCCAAACCGCCTCCTACGAGCAGTACTTC	CASRRQGAEIQTASYEQYF
TRBD1	TRBV9	NA	TRBJ1-3	TGTGCCAGCAGCGAACACCGGGACAGGGGGCATGGAAACACCATATATTTT	CASSEHRDRGHGNTIYF
NA	TRBV5-1	NA	TRBJ2-1	TGCGCCAGCAGCTTGGGGACTTACAATGAGCAGTTCTTC	CASSLGTYNEQFF
NA	TRBV4-2	NA	TRBJ2-5	TGTGCCAGCAGCCCGGCGCGGGAGACCCAGTACTTC	CASSPARETQYF
TRBD1	TRBV28	NA	TRBJ1-6	TGTGCCAGCAGTTTCTCGGGACAGGGGTGGTCACCCCTCCACTTT	CASSFSGQGWSPLHF
TRBD1	TRBV5-4	NA	TRBJ1-4	TGTGCCAGCAGCTTGGACAGGGGAAATGAAAAACTGTTTTTT	CASSLDRGNEKLFF